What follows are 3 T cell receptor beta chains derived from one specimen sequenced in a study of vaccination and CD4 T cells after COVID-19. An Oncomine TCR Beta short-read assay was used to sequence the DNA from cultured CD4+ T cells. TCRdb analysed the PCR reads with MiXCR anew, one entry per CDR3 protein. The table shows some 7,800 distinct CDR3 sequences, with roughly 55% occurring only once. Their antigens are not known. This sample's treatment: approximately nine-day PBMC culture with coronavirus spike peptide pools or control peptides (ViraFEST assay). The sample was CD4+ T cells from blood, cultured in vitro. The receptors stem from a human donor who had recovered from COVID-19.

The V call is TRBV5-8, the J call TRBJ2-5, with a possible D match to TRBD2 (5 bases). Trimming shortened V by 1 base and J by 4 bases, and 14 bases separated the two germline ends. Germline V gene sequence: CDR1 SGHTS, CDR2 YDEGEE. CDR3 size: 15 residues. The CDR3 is CASSLLGRRSETQYF. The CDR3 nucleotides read TGTGCCAGCAGCTTGTTAGGCAGGAGGTCAGAGACCCAGTACTTC.

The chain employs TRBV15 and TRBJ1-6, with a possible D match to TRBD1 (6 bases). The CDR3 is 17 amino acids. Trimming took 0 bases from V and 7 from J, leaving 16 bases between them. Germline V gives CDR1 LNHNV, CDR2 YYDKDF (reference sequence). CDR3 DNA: TGTGCCACCAGCAGAGATCCGGGGGCAGGGACGAATTCACCCCTCCACTTT. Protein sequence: CATSRDPGAGTNSPLHF.

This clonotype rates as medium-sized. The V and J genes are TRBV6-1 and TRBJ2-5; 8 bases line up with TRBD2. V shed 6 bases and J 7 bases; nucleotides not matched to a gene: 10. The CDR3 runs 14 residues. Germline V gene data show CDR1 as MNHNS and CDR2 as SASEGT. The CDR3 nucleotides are TGTGCCAGCAGCGCCCCGGGGGGGGTTGGGACCCAGTACTTC. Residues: CASSAPGGVGTQYF.